Below, 2 T cell receptor beta chains from the same sample are listed, as sequenced in a study of blood T cell repertoires in COVID-19. Clones were read by immunoSEQ multiplex PCR, and TCRdb kept only the in-frame ones, dropping some. Of roughly 220,000 clones in the sample, just over 85% were seen once. Sample: peripheral blood. Every receptor here comes from a man older than 75 with acute or convalescent COVID-19.

This clone has only a few counts. The genes are TRBV2 and TRBJ1-5; a possible D gene is TRBD1 (6 bases). The CDR3 loop spans 15 amino acids. Germline values: CDR1 SNHLY, CDR2 FYNNEI. The V end was cut by 4 bases, the J end by 10 bases, with 20 bases between. The DNA of the CDR3 is TGTGCCAGCAGTGCAAAGGGACAAACTATCACACCCCAGCATTTT. Translated: CASSAKGQTITPQHF.

The CDR3 here is CAWTRQHATEAFF. As DNA, the CDR3 is TGTGCCTGGACGAGGCAGCACGCCACTGAAGCTTTCTTT. The chain uses TRBV30 and TRBJ1-1; D uncertain. Germline CDR1 GTSNPN, CDR2 SVGIG (reference sequence). Trimming took 4 bases from V and 4 from J, leaving 13 bases between them. The CDR3 has 13 residues. Full variable domain (outside the CDR3, taken from reference TRBV30 and TRBJ1-1): SQTIHQWPATLVQPVGSPLSLECTVEGTSNPNLYWYRQAAGRGLQLLFYSVGIGQISSEVPQNLSASRPQDRQFILSSKKLLLSDSGFYLCAWTRQHATEAFFGQGTRLTVV.